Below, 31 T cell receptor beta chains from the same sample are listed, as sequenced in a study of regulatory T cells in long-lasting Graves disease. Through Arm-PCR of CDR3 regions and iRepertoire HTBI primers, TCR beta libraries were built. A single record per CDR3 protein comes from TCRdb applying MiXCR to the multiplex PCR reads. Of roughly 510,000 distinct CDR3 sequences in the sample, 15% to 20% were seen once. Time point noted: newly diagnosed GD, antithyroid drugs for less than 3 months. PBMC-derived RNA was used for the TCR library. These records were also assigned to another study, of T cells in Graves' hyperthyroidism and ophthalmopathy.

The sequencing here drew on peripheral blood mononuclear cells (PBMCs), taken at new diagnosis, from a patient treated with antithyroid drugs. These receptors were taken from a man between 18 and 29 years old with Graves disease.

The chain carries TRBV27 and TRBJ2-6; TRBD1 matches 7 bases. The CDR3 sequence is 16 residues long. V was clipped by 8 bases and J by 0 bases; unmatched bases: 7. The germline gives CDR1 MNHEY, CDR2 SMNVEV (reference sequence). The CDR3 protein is CASSQGISSGANVLTF. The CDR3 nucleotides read TGTGCCAGCTCACAGGGGATATCCTCTGGGGCCAACGTCCTGACTTTC.

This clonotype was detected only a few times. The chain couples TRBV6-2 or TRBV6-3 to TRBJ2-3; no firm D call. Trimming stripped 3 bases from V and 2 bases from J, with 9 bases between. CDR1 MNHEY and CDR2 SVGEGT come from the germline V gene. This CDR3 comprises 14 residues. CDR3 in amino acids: CASSYPSLTDTQYF. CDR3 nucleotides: TGTGCCAGCAGTTATCCCTCCCTCACAGATACGCAGTATTTT.

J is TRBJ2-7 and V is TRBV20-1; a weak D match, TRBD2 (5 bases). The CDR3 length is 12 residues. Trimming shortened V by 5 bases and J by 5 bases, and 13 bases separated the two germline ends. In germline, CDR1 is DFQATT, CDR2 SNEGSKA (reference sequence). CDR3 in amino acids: CSALRERHEQYF. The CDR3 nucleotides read TGCAGTGCTTTGAGGGAGAGGCACGAGCAGTACTTC.

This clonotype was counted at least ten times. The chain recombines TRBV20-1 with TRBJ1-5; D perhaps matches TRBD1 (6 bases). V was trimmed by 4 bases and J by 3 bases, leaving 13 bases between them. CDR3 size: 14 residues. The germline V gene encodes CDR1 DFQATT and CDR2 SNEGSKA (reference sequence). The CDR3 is CSANREVFNQPQHF. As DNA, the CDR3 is TGCAGTGCTAACAGGGAAGTTTTCAATCAGCCCCAGCATTTT.

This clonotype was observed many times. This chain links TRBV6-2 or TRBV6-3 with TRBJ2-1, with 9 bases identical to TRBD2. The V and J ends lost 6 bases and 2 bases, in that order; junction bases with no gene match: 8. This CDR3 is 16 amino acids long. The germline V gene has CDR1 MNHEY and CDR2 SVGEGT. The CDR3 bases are TGTGCCAGCAGGACCCCCATAGCGGGGGCCTACAATGAGCAGTTCTTC. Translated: CASRTPIAGAYNEQFF.

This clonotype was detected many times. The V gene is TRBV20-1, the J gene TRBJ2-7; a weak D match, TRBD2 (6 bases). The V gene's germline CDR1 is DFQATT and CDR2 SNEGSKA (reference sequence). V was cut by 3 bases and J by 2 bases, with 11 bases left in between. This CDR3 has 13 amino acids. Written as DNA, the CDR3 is TGCAGTGCTAGTAAGCGGGCGACCTACGAGCAGTACTTC. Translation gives CSASKRATYEQYF.

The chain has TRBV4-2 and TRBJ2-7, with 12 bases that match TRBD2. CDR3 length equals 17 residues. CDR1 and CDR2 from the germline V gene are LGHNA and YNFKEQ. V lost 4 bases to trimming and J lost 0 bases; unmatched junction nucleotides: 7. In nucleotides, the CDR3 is TGTGCCAGCAGCCTTCCAGGACTAGCGGGAAACTCCTACGAGCAGTACTTC. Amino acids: CASSLPGLAGNSYEQYF.

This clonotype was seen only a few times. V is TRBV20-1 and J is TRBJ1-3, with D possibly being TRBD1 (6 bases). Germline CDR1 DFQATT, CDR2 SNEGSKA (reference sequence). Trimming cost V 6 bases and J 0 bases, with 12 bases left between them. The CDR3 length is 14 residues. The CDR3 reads CSATGRDSGNTIYF. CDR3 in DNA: TGCAGTGCCACAGGGAGAGACTCTGGAAACACCATATATTTT.

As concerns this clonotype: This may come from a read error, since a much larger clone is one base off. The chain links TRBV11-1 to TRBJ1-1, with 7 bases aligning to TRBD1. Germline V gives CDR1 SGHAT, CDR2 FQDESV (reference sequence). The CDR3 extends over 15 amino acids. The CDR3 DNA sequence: TGTGCCAGCAGCAGTACAGGGGCCTTGAACACTGAAGCTCTCTTT. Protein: CASSSTGALNTEALF.

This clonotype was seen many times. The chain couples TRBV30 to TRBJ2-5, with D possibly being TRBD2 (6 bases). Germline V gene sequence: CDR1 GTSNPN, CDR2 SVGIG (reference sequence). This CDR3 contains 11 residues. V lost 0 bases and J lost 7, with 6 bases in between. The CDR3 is CAWSVEGTQYF. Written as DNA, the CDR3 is TGTGCCTGGAGTGTGGAGGGGACCCAGTACTTC.

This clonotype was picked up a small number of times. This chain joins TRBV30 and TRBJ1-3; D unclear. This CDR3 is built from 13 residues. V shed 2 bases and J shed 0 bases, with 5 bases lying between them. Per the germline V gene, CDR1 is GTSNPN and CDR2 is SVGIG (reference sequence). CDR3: CAWSISSGNTIYF. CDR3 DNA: TGTGCCTGGAGTATAAGCTCTGGAAACACCATATATTTT.

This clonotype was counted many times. In DNA, the CDR3 is TGTGCCAGCAGCCCAAACCGGTGGGACAGGGAGTTAGACGAGCAGTACTTC. The encoded protein is CASSPNRWDRELDEQYF. This chain connects TRBV7-9 to TRBJ2-7; TRBD1 aligns across 9 bases. CDR3 length: 17 amino acids. Germline CDR1 and CDR2: SEHNR and FQNEAQ (reference sequence). V shed 5 bases and J 5 bases; nucleotides not matched to a gene: 16. The whole variable domain, filled in from reference TRBV7-9 and TRBJ2-7, reads DTGVSQNPRHKITKRGQNVTFRCDPISEHNRLYWYRQTLGQGPEFLTYFQNEAQLEKSRLLSDRFSAERPKGSFSTLEIQRTEQGDSAMYLCASSPNRWDRELDEQYFGPGTRLTVT.

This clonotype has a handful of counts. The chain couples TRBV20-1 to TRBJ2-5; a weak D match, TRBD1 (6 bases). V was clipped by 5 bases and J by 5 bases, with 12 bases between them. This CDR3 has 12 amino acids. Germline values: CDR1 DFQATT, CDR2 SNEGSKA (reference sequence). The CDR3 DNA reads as TGCAGTGCTTCTACAGGGTCCGAGACCCAGTACTTC. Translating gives CSASTGSETQYF.

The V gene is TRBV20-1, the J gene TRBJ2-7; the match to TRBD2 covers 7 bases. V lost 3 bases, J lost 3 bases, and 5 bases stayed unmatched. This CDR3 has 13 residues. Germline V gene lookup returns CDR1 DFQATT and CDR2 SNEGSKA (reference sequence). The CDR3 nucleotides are TGCAGTGCTAGTGGGGGGGACTACTACGAGCAGTACTTC. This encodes CSASGGDYYEQYF.

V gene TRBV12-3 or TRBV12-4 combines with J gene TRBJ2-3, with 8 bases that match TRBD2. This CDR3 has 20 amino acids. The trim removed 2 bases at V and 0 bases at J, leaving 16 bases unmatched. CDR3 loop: CASSLRWGLVGVMSTDTQYF. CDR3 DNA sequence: TGTGCCAGCAGTTTAAGATGGGGACTAGTGGGAGTGATGAGCACAGATACGCAGTATTTT.

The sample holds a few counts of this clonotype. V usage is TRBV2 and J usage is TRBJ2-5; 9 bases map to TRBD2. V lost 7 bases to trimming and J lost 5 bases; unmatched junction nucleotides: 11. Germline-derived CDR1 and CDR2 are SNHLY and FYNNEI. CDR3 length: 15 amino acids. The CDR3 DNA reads TGTGCCAGCACTAGCGGGACCAGCCGGGGGGAGACCCAGTACTTC. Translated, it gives CASTSGTSRGETQYF.

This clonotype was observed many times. The CDR3 nucleotides are TGTGCCATCAGTGTAGGGACAGTGAACACTGAAGCTTTCTTT. Translating gives CAISVGTVNTEAFF. This chain joins TRBV10-3 and TRBJ1-1, with 7 bases lining up with TRBD1. The J segment lost 0 bases and the V segment lost 4 bases, leaving 2 bases of the junction unmatched. Germline assignment: CDR1 ENHRY and CDR2 SYGVKD. The CDR3 is 14 residues long.

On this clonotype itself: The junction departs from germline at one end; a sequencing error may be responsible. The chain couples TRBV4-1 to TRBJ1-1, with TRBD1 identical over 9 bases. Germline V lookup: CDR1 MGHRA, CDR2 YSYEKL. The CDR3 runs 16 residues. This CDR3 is CASSPRDRALGTEAFF. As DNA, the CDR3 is TGTGCCAGCAGCCCCCGGGACAGGGCTTTGGGCACTGAAGCTTTCTTT.

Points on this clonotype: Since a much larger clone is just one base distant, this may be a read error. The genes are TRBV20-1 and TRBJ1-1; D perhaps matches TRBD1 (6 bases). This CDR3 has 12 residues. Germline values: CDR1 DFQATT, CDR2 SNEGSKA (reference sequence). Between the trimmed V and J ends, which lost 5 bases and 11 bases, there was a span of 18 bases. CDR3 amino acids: CSAPNRERGAFF. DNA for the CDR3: TGCAGTGCTCCCAACAGGGAGAGAGGGGCTTTCTTT.

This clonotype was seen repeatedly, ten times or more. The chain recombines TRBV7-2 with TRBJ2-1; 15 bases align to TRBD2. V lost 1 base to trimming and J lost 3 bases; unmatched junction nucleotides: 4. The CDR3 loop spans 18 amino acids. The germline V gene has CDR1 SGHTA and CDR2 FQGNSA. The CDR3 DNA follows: TGTGCCAGCAGCTTAGAAGGGACTAGCGGGAGGTTCTACAATGAGCAGTTCTTC. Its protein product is CASSLEGTSGRFYNEQFF.

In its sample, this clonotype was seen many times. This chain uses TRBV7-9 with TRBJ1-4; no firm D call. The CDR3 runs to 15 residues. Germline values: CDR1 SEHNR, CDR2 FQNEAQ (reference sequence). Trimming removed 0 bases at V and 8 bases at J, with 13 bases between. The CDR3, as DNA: TGTGCCAGCAGCTTAGCGAACAGCCGTCAGGAAAAACTGTTTTTT. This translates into CASSLANSRQEKLFF.

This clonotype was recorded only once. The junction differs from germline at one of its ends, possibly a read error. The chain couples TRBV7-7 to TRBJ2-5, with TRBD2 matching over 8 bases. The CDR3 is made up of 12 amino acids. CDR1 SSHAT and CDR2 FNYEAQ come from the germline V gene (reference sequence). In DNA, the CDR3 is TGTGCTAGCGGGATCGACCAAGAGACCCGGTACTTC. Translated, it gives CASGIDQETRYF. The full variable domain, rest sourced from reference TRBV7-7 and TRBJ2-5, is GAGVSQSPRYKVTKRGQDVTLRCDPISSHATLYWYQQALGQGPEFLTYFNYEAQPDKSGLPSDRFSAERPEGSISTLTIQRTEQRDSAMYRCASGIDQETRYFGPGTRLLVL.

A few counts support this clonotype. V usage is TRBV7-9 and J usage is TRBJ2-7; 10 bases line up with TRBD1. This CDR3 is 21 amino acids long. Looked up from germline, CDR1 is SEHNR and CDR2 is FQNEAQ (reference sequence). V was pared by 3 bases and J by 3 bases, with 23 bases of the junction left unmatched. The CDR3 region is CASSLPVYSGTGVGIHYEQYF. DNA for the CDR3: TGTGCCAGCAGCTTGCCTGTTTACTCCGGGACAGGGGTTGGAATCCACTACGAGCAGTACTTC. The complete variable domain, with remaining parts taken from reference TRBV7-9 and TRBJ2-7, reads DTGVSQNPRHKITKRGQNVTFRCDPISEHNRLYWYRQTLGQGPEFLTYFQNEAQLEKSRLLSDRFSAERPKGSFSTLEIQRTEQGDSAMYLCASSLPVYSGTGVGIHYEQYFGPGTRLTVT.

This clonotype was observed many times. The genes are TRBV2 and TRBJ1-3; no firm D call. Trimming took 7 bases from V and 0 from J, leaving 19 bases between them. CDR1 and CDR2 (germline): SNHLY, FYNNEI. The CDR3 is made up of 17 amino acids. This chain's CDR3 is CASTSRVGPLSGNTIYF. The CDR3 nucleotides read TGTGCCAGCACCAGTAGGGTAGGGCCACTCTCTGGAAACACCATATATTTT.

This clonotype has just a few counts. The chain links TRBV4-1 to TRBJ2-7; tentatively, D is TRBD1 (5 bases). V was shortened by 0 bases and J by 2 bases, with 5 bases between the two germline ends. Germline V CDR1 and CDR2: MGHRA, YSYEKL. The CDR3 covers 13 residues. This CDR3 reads CASSQEQAYEQYF. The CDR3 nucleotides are TGCGCCAGCAGCCAAGAACAGGCCTACGAGCAGTACTTC.

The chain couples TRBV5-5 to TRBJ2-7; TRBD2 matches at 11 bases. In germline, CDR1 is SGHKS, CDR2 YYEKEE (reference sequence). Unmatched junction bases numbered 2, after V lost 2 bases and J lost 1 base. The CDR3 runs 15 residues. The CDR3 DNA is TGTGCCAGCAGCTTTTTAGCGGGAGGGTCCTACGAGCAGTACTTC. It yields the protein CASSFLAGGSYEQYF. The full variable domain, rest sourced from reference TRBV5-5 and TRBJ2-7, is DAGVTQSPTHLIKTRGQQVTLRCSPISGHKSVSWYQQVLGQGPQFIFQYYEKEERGRGNFPDRFSARQFPNYSSELNVNALLLGDSALYLCASSFLAGGSYEQYFGPGTRLTVT.

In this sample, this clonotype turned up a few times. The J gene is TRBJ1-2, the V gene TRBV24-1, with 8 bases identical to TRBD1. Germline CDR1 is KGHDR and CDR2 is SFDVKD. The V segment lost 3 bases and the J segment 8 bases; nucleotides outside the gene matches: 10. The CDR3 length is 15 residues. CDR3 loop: CATSDLAGGAGGYTF. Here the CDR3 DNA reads TGTGCCACCAGTGATCTAGCAGGGGGCGCAGGAGGCTACACCTTC.

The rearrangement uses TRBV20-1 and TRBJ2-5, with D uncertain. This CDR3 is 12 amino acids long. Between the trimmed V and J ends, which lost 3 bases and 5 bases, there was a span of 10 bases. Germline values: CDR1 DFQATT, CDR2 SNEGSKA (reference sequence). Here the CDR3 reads CSARDVLETQYF. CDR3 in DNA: TGCAGTGCTAGGGATGTTCTGGAGACCCAGTACTTC.

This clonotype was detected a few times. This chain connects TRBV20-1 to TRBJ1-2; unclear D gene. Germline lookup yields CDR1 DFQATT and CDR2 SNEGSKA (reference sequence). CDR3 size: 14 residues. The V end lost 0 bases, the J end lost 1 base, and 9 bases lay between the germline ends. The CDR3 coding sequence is TGCAGTGCTAGAGATCCTGGGAGTAACTATGGCTACACCTTC. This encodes CSARDPGSNYGYTF.

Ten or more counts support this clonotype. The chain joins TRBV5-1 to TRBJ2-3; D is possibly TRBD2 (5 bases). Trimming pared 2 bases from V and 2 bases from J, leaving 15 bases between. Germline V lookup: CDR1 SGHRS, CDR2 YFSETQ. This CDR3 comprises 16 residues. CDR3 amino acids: CASSLPSLASTDTQYF. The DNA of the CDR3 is TGCGCCAGCAGCTTACCTTCCCTAGCTTCCACAGATACGCAGTATTTT.

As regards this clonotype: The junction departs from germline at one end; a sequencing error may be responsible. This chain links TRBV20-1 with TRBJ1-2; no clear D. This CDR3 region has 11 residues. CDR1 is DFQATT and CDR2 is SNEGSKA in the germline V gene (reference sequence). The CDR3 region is CSSRANYGYTF. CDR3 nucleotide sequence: TGCAGTTCTAGGGCTAACTATGGCTACACCTTC.